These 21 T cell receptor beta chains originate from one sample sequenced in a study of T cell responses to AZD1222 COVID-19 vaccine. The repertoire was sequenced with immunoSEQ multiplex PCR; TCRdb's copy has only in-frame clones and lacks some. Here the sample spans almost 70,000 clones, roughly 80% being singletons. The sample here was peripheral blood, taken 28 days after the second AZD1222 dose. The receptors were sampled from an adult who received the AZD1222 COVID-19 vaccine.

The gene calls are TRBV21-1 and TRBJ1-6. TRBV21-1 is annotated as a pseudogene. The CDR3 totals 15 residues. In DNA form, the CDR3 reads TGTGCCAGCAGCAAGGGACTAATCTATAATTCACCCCTCCACTTT. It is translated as CASSKGLIYNSPLHF.

DNA of the CDR3: TGTGCCATCAGTCAAAGGGACGGGGAGCTGTTTTTT. It specifies CAISQRDGELFF. This chain joins TRBV10-3 and TRBJ2-2; D is unclear. CDR1 is ENHRY and CDR2 is SYGVKD in the germline V gene. V was cut by 5 bases and J by 7 bases, with 8 bases left in between. This CDR3 has 12 residues.

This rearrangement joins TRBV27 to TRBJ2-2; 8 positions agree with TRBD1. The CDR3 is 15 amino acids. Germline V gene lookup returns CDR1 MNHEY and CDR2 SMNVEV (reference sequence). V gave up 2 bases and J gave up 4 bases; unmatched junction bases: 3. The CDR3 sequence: CASSLQGAGTGELFF. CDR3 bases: TGTGCCAGCAGTTTACAGGGGGCAGGCACCGGGGAGCTGTTTTTT.

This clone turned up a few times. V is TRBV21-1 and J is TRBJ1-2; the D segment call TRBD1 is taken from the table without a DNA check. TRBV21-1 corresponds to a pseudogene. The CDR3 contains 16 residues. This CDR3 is CASSYHSHRVAYGYTF. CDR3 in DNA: TGTGCCAGCAGCTACCATTCCCACAGGGTTGCCTATGGCTACACCTTC.

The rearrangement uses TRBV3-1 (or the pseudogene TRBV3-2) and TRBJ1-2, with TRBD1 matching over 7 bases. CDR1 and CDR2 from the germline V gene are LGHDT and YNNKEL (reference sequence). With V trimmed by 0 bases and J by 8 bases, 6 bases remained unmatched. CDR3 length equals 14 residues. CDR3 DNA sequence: TGTGCCAGCAGCCAAGAACAGGGGCTACGAGGCTACACCTTC. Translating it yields CASSQEQGLRGYTF.

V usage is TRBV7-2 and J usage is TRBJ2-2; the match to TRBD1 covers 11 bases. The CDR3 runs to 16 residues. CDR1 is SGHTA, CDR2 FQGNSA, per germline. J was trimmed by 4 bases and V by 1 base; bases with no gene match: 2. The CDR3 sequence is CASSLGTGGGTGELFF. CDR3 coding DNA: TGTGCCAGCAGCTTAGGGACAGGGGGCGGCACCGGGGAGCTGTTTTTT.

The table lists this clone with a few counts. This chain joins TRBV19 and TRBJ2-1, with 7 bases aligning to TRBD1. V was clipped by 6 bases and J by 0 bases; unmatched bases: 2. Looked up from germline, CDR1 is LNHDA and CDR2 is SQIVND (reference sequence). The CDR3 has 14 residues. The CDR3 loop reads CASSRQGSYNEQFF. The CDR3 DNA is TGTGCCAGTAGCAGACAGGGCTCCTACAATGAGCAGTTCTTC.

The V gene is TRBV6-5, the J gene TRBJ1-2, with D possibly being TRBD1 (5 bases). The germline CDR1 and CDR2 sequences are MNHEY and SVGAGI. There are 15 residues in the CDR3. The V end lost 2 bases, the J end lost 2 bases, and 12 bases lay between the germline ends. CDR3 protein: CASSYHRQNNYGYTF. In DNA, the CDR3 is TGTGCCAGCAGTTACCACCGACAGAACAACTATGGCTACACCTTC.

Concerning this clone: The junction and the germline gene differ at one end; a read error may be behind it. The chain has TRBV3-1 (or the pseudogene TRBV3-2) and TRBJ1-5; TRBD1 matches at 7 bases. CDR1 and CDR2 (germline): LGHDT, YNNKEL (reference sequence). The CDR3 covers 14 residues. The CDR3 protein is CASSEDRADQPQHF. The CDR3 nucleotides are TGTGCCAGCAGCGAAGACAGGGCGGATCAGCCCCAGCATTTT.

The CDR3 nucleotides read TGTGCCATCAGTGAGGGTCAGAGCTCCTACGAGCAGTACTTC. This encodes CAISEGQSSYEQYF. The chain links TRBV10-3 to TRBJ2-7; no reliable D call. V dropped 2 bases and J dropped 0 bases, with 8 bases sitting between them. Germline V gene sequence: CDR1 ENHRY, CDR2 SYGVKD. CDR3 size: 14 residues.

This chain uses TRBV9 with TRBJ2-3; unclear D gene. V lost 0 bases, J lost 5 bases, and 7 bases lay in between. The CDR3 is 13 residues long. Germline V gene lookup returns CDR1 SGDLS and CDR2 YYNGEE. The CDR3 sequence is CASSVEGKDTQYF. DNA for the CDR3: TGTGCCAGCAGCGTAGAGGGTAAAGATACGCAGTATTTT. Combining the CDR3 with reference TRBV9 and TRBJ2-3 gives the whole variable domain DSGVTQTPKHLITATGQRVTLRCSPRSGDLSVYWYQQSLDQGLQFLIQYYNGEERAKGNILERFSAQQFPDLHSELNLSSLELGDSALYFCASSVEGKDTQYFGPGTRLTVL.

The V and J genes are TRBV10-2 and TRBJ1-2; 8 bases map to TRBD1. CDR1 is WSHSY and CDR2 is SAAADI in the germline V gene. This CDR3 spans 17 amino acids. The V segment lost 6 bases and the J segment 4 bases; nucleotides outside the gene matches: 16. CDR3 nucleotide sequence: TGCGCCAGCAGCTACGATCCGTGGGACAGGCCATTCTATGGCTACACCTTC. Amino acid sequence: CASSYDPWDRPFYGYTF.

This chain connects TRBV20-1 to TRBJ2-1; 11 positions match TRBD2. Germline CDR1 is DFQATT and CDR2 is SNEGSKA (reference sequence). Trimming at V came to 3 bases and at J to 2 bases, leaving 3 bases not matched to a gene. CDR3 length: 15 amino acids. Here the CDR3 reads CSASLAGGPYNEQFF. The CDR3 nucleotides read TGCAGTGCTAGTCTAGCGGGGGGTCCCTACAATGAGCAGTTCTTC.

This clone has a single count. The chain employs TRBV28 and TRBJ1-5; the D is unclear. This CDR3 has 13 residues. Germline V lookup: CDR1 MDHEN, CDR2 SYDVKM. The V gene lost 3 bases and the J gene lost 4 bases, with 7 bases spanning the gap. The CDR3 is CASSLGRNQPQHF. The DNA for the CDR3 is TGTGCCAGCAGTTTGGGCAGGAATCAGCCCCAGCATTTT.

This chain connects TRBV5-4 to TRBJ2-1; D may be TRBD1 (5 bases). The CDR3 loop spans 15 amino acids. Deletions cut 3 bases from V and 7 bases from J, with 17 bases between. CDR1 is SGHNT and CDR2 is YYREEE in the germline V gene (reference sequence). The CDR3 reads CASSSQGFLGNEQFF. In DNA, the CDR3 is TGTGCCAGCAGCTCCCAGGGCTTTTTGGGTAATGAGCAGTTCTTC.

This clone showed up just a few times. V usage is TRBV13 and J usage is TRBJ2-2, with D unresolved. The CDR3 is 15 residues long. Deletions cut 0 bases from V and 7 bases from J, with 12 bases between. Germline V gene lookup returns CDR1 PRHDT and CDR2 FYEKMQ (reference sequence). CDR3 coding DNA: TGTGCCAGCAGCTTAGGGGGGAAAGGAGTCGGGGAGCTGTTTTTT. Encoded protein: CASSLGGKGVGELFF. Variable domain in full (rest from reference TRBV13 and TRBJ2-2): AAGVIQSPRHLIKEKRETATLKCYPIPRHDTVYWYQQGPGQDPQFLISFYEKMQSDKGSIPDRFSAQQFSDYHSELNMSSLELGDSALYFCASSLGGKGVGELFFGEGSRLTVL.

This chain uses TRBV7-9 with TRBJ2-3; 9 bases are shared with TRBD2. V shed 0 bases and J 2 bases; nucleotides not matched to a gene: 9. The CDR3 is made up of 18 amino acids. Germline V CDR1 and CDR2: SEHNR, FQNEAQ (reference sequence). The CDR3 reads CASSLARASGVTTDTQYF. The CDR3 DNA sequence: TGTGCCAGCAGCTTAGCGCGGGCTAGCGGGGTGACCACAGATACGCAGTATTTT.

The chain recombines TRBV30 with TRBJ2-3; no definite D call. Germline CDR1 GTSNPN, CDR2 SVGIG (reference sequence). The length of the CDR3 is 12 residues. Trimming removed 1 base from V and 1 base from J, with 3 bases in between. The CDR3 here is CAWSGGTDTQYF. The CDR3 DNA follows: TGTGCCTGGAGTGGGGGCACAGATACGCAGTATTTT.

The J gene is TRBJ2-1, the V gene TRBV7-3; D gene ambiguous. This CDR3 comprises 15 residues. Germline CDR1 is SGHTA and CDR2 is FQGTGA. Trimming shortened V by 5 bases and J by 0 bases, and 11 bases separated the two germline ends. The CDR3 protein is CASSIASSSYNEQFF. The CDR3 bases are TGTGCCAGCAGCATAGCCTCCAGCTCCTACAATGAGCAGTTCTTC.

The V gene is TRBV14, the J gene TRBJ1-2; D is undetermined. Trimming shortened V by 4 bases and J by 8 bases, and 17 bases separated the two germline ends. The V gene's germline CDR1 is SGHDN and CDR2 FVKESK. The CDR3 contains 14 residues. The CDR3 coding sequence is TGTGCCAGCAGCCGCGATGGGCCTCTGGGGGGCTACACCTTC. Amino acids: CASSRDGPLGGYTF.

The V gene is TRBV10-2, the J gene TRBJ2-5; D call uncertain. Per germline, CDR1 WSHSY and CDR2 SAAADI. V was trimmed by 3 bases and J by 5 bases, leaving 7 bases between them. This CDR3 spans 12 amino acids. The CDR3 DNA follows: TGCGCCAGCAGTGAAGTTGGGGAGACCCAGTACTTC. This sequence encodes CASSEVGETQYF.